The entry below gives a single TCR beta chain sequence along with its context. The antigen remains undetermined. Germline V CDR1 and CDR2: SGHRS, YFSETQ. There are 15 residues in the CDR3. The record originates from a study of T cells expressing NK-cell markers. Broader study findings: Also leading the CD3+CD56-NKG2C+ fraction in a handful of donors were these clonotypes.

TCRdb re-called the 5' RACE reads; one entry per CDR3 protein, DNA not given. There are under 600,000 distinct CDR3 sequences in the sample, with under 1.5% held by the top ten. This sequence joins TRBV5-1 and TRBJ1-2; there is no DNA to check the TCRdb D call of TRBD1. The source of this sequence is a woman in her 50s in good health. What was sequenced was blood T cells: a sorted CD56 or NKG2C T cell subset, CD4+ or CD8+ T cells, or bulk PBMC T cells (not recorded which). CDR3 region: CASSSTGGKDYGYTF.